Listed below are T cell receptor beta chains from one sample, sequenced in a study of blood T cell repertoires in COVID-19. Clones were read by immunoSEQ multiplex PCR, and TCRdb kept only the in-frame ones, dropping some. Among some 140,000 clones listed, nearly 80% were seen once. Sequencing was done on a sample of peripheral blood. Source of these receptors: an elderly man with acute or convalescent COVID-19. Each CDR3 is given with its conserved first and last residue. The D gene is left open where the match is weak. Clone size appears in some rows only: once, few, many, or a class for an expanded clone.

j_gene | v_gene | d_gene | abundance | CDR3nt | CDR3aa
TRBJ2-6 | TRBV2 | TRBD1 | . | TGTGCCGGACAGGGGGACTCTGGGGCCAACGTCCTGACTTTC | CAGQGDSGANVLTF
TRBJ1-5 | TRBV3-1/TRBV3-2 | . | . | TGTGCCAGCAGCCCTACTACTCGTCAGCCCCAGCATTTT | CASSPTTRQPQHF
TRBJ1-5 | TRBV19 | TRBD1 | . | TGTGCCAGTAGTCCCAACAGGGGGATTAGCAATCAGCCCCAGCATTTT | CASSPNRGISNQPQHF
TRBJ2-3 | TRBV5-1 | TRBD1 | . | TGCGCCAGCAGCTTGGTGGGGACAGGGGTAGATACGCAGTATTTT | CASSLVGTGVDTQYF
TRBJ2-7 | TRBV3-1/TRBV3-2 | TRBD2 | few | TGTGCCAGCAGAGATAGCGGGGGGGACGAGCAGTACTTC | CASRDSGGDEQYF
TRBJ2-2 | TRBV9 | TRBD2 | . | TGTGCCAGCTCCGGGGTAGCGGGCATGGCGACCGGGGAGCTGTTTTTT | CASSGVAGMATGELFF
TRBJ2-2 | TRBV3-1/TRBV3-2 | TRBD2 | . | TGTGCCAGCAGCCGCTTACTAGCGGGGACCACCGGGGAGCTGTTTTTT | CASSRLLAGTTGELFF
TRBJ2-5 | TRBV10-3 | TRBD1 | . | TGTGCCATCAGTGGGGACAGGGGGCCTCTGGAGACCCAGTACTTC | CAISGDRGPLETQYF
TRBJ1-1 | TRBV18 | TRBD1 | . | TGTGCCAGCTCACCACCGAACAGGGGAGGAGGAACTGAAGCTTTCTTT | CASSPPNRGGGTEAFF
TRBJ1-1 | TRBV14 | . | . | TGTGCCAGCAGCCAACTGGCGGGGAACACTGAAGCTTTCTTT | CASSQLAGNTEAFF
TRBJ1-3 | TRBV30 | . | . | TGTGCCTGGAGTGCTGGAGCCCCTGCGGCCGGAAACACCATATATTTT | CAWSAGAPAAGNTIYF
TRBJ1-2 | TRBV5-1 | . | . | TGCGCCAGCAGACCCGGGACATCAGAGGGCGGCTACACCTTC | CASRPGTSEGGYTF
TRBJ1-2 | TRBV7-8 | . | . | TGTGCCAGCAGCTTATCGGGAAGCTATGGCTACACCTTC | CASSLSGSYGYTF
TRBJ2-2 | TRBV12-3/TRBV12-4 | . | . | TGTGCCAGCATTAGAATCACCGGGGAGCTGTTTTTT | CASIRITGELFF
TRBJ2-4 | TRBV15 | . | . | TGTGCCACCAGCAGAGTTAGAGGGAGAAACATTCAGTACTTC | CATSRVRGRNIQYF
TRBJ1-2 | TRBV4-3 | TRBD1 | . | TGCGCCAGCAGCCCGGGACAGGGGACGAATGGCTACACCTTC | CASSPGQGTNGYTF
TRBJ2-2 | TRBV11-2 | . | . | TGTGCCAGCAGCTTAGGATTGAGCAGGGTGACCGGGGAGCTGTTTTTT | CASSLGLSRVTGELFF
TRBJ1-4 | TRBV6-5 | TRBD1 | . | TGTGCCAGCAGGCCCGACAGGGTGAGGGAAAAACTGTTTTTT | CASRPDRVREKLFF
TRBJ1-3 | TRBV19 | TRBD1 | few | TGTGCCAGTAGTACCCGGACAGGGGGCCCTGGAAACACCATATATTTT | CASSTRTGGPGNTIYF
TRBJ1-5 | TRBV13 | TRBD1 | . | TGTGCCAGCAGCTTAACCCCCACCAGGGGGAATCAGCCCCAGCATTTT | CASSLTPTRGNQPQHF
TRBJ2-3 | TRBV4-3 | TRBD1 | few | TGCGCCAGCAGCCAACGGGACAGGGTGGCAGATACGCAGTATTTT | CASSQRDRVADTQYF
TRBJ2-2 | TRBV30 | . | . | TGTGCCTGGACCAAGACAGCCTCCACCGGGGAGCTGTTTTTT | CAWTKTASTGELFF
TRBJ2-1 | TRBV19 | TRBD1 | few | TGTGCCAGTAGTATAGTGACAGGGGGGCAGTTCTTC | CASSIVTGGQFF
TRBJ2-7 | TRBV11-3 | TRBD1 | . | TGTGCCAGCAGCTCCTGGGACAGGGGGCAATATGAGCAGTACTTC | CASSSWDRGQYEQYF
TRBJ1-1 | TRBV3-1/TRBV3-2 | . | . | TGTGCCAGCAGCCAACCAGGCCGCCAGTGGAACACTGAAGCTTTCTTT | CASSQPGRQWNTEAFF
TRBJ1-2 | TRBV21-1 | . | few | TGTGCCAGCAGCAAAGACTCTCCTCCGGACAGTGGGTTCTATGGCTACACCTTC | CASSKDSPPDSGFYGYTF
TRBJ2-7 | TRBV5-1 | . | . | TGCGCCAGCAGCTTGGGCCAGGATTACGAGCAGTACTTC | CASSLGQDYEQYF
TRBJ1-5 | TRBV7-8 | . | . | TGTGCCAGCAGCTTAGGTCGGATCGGGCAGCCCCAGCATTTT | CASSLGRIGQPQHF